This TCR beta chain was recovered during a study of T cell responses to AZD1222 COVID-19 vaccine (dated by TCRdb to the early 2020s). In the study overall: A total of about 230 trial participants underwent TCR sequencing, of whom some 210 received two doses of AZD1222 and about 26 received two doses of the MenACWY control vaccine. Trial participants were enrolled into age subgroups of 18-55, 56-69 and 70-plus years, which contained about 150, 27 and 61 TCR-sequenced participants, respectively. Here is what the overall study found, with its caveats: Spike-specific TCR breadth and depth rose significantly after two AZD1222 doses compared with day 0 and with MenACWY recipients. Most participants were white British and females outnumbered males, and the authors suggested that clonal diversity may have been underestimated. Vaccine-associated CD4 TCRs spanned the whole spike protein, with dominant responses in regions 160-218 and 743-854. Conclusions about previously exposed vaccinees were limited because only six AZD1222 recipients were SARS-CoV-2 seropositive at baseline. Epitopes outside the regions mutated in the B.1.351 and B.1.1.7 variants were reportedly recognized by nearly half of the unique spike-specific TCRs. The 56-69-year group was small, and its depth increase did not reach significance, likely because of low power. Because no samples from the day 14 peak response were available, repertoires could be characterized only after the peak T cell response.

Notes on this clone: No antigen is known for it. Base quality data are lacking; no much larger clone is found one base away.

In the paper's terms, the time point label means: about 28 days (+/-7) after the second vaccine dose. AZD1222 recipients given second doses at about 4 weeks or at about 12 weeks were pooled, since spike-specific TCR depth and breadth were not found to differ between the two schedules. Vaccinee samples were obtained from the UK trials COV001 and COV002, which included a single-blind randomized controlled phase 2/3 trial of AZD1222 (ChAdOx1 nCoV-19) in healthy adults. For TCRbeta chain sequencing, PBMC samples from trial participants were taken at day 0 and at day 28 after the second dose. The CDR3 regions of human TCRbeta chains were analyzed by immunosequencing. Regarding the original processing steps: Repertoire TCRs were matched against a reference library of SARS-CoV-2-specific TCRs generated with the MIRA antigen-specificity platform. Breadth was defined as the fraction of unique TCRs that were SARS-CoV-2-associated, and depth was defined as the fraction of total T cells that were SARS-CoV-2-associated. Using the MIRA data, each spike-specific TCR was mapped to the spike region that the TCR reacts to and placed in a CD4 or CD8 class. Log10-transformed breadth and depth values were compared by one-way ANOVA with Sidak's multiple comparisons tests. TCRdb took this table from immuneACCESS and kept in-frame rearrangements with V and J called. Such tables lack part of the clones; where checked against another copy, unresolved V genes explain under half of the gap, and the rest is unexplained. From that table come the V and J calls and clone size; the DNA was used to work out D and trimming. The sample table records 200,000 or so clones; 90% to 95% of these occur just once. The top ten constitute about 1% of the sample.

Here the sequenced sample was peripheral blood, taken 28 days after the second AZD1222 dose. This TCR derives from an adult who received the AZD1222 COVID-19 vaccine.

The sequenced DNA is TGCGCCAGCAGCTTGGTGTCGGGGGGGCAGGAGACCCAGTACTTC. This translates into CASSLVSGGQETQYF. The sequence is built from TRBV5-1 and TRBJ2-5; TRBD2 agrees with 8 junctional bases. The germline V gene sets CDR1 to SGHRS and CDR2 to YFSETQ. Its CDR3 holds 15 amino acids, cysteine through phenylalanine. Left in the record is the CDR3 DNA by itself, 45 bases read in frame from the first base. V is cut back by 0 bases and J by 5 bases, with 6 bases in the junction unmatched. With the rest looked up from the reference TRBV5-1 and TRBJ2-5 genes rather than sequenced, the full variable domain is KAGVTQTPRYLIKTRGQQVTLSCSPISGHRSVSWYQQTPGQGLQFLFEYFSETQRNKGNFPGRFSGRQFSNSRSEMNVSTLELGDSALYLCASSLVSGGQETQYFGPGTRLLVL.